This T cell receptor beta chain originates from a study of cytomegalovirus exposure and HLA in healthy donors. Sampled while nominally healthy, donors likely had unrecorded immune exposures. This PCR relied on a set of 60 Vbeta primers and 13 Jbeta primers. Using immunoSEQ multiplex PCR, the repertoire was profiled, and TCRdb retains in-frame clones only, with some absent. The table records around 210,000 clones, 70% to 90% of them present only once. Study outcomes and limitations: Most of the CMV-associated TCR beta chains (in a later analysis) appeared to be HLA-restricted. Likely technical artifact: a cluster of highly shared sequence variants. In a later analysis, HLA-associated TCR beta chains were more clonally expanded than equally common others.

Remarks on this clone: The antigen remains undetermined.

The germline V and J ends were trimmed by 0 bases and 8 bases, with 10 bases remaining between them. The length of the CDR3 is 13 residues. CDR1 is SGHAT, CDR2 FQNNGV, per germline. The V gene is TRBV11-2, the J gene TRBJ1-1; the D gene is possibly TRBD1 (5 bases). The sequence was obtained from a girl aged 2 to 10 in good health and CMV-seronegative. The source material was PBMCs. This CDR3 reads CASSLDWAGEAFF. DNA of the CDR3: TGTGCCAGCAGCTTAGATTGGGCAGGGGAAGCTTTCTTT.